This TCR beta chain appears in the sequencing data of a study of immune evolution from preneoplasia to lung adenocarcinoma. After pathologic assessment, macro-dissection selected premalignant or tumor cells for extraction. Sequenced by immunoSEQ multiplex PCR; TCRdb stores in-frame clones only, minus some. The data show 35,000 to 40,000 clones, 60% to 75% seen once. V was pared by 4 bases and J by 6 bases, with 12 bases between. Germline assignment: CDR1 SGHRS and CDR2 YFSETQ. The CDR3 is made up of 13 amino acids. This sequence originates from a person aged 55 to 69 with lung adenocarcinoma. The V and J genes are TRBV5-1 and TRBJ2-3; D gene uncertain. Sequencing used FFPE invasive lung adenocarcinoma tissue. CDR3 bases: TGCGCCAGCAGCAACCGGGTCGGGGATACGCAGTATTTT. Its translation is CASSNRVGDTQYF.